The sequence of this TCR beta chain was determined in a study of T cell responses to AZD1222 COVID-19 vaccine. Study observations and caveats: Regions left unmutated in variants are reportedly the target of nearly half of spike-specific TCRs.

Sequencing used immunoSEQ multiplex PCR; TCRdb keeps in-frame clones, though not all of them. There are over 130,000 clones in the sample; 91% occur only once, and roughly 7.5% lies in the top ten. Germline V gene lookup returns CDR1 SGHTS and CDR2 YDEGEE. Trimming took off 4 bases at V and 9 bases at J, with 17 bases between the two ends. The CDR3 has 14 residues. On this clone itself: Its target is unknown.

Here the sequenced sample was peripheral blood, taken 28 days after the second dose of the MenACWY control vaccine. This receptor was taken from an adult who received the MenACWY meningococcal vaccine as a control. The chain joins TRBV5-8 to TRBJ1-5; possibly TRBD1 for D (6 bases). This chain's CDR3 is CASSVGTQFGPQHF. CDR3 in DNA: TGTGCCAGCAGCGTAGGGACACAGTTTGGGCCCCAGCATTTT.